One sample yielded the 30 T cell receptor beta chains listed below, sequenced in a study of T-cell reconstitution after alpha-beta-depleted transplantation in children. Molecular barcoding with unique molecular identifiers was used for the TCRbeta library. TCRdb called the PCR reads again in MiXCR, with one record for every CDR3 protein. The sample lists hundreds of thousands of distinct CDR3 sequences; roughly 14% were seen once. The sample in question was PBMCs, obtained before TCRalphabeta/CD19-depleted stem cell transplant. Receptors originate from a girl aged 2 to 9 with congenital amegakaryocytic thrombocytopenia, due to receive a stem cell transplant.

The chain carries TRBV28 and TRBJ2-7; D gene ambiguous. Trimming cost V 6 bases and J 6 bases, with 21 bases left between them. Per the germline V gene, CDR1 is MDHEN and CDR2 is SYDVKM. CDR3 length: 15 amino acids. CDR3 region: CASSPPYPAHGEQYF. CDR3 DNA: TGTGCCAGCAGCCCTCCTTATCCGGCTCACGGCGAGCAGTACTTC.

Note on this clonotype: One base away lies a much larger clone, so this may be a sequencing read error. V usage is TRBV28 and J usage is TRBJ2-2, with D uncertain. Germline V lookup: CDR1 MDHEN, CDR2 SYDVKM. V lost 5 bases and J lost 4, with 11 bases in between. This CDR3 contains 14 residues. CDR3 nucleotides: TGTGCCAGCAGTCCGGCACACATCACCGGGGAGCTGTTTTTT. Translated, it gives CASSPAHITGELFF.

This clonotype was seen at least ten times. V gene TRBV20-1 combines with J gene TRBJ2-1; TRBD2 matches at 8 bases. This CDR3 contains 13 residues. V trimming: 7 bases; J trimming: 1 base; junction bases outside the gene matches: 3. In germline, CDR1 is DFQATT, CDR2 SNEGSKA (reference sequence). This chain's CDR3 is CSEASGSYNEQFF. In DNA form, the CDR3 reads TGCAGTGAAGCTAGCGGGTCCTACAATGAGCAGTTCTTC.

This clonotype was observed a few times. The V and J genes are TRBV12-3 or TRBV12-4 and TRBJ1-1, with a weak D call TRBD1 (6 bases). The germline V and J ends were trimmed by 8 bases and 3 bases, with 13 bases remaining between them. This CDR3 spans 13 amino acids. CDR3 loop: CASGDTRDTEAFF. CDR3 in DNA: TGTGCCAGCGGGGACACCCGGGACACTGAAGCTTTCTTT.

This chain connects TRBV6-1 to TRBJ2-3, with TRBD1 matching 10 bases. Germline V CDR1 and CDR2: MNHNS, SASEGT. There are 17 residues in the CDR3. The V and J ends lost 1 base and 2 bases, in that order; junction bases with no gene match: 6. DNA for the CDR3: TGTGCCAGCAGTGAAGTGTGGGGACAGGGGTCCACAGATACGCAGTATTTT. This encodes CASSEVWGQGSTDTQYF.

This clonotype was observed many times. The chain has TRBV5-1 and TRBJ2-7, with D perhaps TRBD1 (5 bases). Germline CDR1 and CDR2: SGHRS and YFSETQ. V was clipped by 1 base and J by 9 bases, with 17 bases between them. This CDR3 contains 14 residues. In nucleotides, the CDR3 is TGCGCCAGCAGCTTGATCCTGTGGGATCAGGGGCAGTACTTC. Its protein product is CASSLILWDQGQYF.

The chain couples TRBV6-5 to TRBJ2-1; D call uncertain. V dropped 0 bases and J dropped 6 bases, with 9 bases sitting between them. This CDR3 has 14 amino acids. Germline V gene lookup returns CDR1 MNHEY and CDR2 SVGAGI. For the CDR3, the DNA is TGTGCCAGCAGTTACTCTCGGACCTCCAATGAGCAGTTCTTC. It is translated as CASSYSRTSNEQFF.

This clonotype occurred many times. CDR3 amino acids: CSASRREYEQFF. The CDR3 region has the DNA TGCAGTGCTAGTCGCCGGGAGTATGAGCAGTTCTTC. The J gene is TRBJ2-1, the V gene TRBV20-1, with D maybe TRBD2 (6 bases). Germline CDR1 DFQATT, CDR2 SNEGSKA (reference sequence). This CDR3 region has 12 residues. V was trimmed by 3 bases and J by 8 bases, leaving 11 bases between them.

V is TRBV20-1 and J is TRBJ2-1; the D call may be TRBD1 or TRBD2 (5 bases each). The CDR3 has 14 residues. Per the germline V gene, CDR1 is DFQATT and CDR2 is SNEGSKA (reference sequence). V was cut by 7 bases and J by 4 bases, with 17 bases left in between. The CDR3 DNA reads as TGCAGTGGAGCTCCGGGGCTCAGATACAATGAGCAGTTCTTC. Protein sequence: CSGAPGLRYNEQFF.

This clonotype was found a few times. CDR3 DNA: TGCGCCAGCAGCCTCCGAGGAGGGACCCCTTCCTACGAGCAGTACTTC. This sequence encodes CASSLRGGTPSYEQYF. The chain links TRBV5-1 to TRBJ2-7, with a possible D match to TRBD2 (6 bases). The CDR3 loop spans 16 amino acids. The V gene lost 4 bases and the J gene lost 1 base, with 18 bases spanning the gap. CDR1 is SGHRS, CDR2 YFSETQ, per germline.

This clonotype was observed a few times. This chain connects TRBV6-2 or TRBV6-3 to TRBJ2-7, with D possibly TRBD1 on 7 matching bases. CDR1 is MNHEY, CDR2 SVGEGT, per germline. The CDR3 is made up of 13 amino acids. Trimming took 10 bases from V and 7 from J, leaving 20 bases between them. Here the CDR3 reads CATRGGGGFEQYF. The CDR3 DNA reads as TGTGCCACCCGAGGAGGGGGCGGCTTTGAGCAGTACTTC.

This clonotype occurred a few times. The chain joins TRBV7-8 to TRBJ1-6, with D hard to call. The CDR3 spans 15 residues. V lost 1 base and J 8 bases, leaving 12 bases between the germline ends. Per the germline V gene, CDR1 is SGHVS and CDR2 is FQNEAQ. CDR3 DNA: TGTGCCAGCAGCTTAGATCACAGACTATATTCACCCCTCCACTTT. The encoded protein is CASSLDHRLYSPLHF.

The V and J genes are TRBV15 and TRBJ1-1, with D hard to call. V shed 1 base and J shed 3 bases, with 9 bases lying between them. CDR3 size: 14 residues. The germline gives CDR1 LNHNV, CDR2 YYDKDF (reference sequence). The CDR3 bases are TGTGCCACCAGCAGAGTTTTTGATTACACTGAAGCTTTCTTT. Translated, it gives CATSRVFDYTEAFF.

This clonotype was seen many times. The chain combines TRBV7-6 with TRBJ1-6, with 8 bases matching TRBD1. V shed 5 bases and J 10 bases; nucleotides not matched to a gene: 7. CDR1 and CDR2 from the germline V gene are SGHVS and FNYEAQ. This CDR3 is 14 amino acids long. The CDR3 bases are TGTGCCAGCAGCCCAACAGGGGGGTGGTCACCCCTCCACTTT. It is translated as CASSPTGGWSPLHF.

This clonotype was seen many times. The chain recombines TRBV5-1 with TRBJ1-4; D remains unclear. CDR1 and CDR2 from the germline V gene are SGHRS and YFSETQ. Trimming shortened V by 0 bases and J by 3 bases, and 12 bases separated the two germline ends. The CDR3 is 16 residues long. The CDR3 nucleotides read TGCGCCAGCAGCTTGGCCACTTCAGGTTCTAATGAAAAACTGTTTTTT. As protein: CASSLATSGSNEKLFF.

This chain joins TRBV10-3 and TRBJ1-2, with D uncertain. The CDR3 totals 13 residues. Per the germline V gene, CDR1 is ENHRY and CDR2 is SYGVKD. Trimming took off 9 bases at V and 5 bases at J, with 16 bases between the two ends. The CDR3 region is CAISEGARYGYTF. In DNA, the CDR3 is TGTGCCATTAGCGAGGGTGCCAGATATGGCTACACCTTC.

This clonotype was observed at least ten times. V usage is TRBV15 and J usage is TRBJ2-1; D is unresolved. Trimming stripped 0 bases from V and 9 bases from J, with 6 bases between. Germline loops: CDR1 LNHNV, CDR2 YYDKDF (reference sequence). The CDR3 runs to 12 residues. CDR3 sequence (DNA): TGTGCCACCAGCAGAGATCTTGGTGAGCAGTTCTTC. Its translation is CATSRDLGEQFF.

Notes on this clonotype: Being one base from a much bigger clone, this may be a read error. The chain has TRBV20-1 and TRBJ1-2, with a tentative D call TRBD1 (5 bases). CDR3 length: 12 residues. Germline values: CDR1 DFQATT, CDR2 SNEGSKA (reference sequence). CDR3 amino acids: CSARQQGYVYTF. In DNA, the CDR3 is TGCAGTGCTAGACAGCAGGGATATGTCTACACCTTC.

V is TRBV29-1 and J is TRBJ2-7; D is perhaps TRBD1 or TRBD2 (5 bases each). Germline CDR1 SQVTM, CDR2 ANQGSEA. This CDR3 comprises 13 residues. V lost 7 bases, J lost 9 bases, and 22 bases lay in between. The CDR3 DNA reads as TGCAGCGCTCGATACCGGGACCTCCCTGGGCAGTACTTC. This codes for CSARYRDLPGQYF.

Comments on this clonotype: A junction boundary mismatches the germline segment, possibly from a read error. The DNA for the CDR3 is TGTGCCTGCAGCCACCTTGCGGGAGCCGGGGAGCTGTTTTTT. Its translation is CACSHLAGAGELFF. The chain employs TRBV7-2 and TRBJ2-2, with 7 bases fitting TRBD2. The CDR3 consists of 14 residues. Germline V gives CDR1 SGHTA, CDR2 FQGNSA.

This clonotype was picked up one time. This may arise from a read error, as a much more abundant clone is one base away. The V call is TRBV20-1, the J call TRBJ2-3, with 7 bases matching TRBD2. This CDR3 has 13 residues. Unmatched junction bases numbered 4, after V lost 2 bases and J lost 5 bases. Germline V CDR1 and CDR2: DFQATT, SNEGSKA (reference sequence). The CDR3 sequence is CSARLAAGDTQYF. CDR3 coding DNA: TGCAGTGCTAGACTAGCGGCAGGAGATACGCAGTATTTT.

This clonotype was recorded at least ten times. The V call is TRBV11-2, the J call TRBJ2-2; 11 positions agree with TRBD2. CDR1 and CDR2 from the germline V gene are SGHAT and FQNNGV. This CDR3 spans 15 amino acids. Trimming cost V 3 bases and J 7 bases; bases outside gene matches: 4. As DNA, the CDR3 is TGTGCCAGCAGCTTTAGCGGGAGGGAGCACGGGGAGCTGTTTTTT. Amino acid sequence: CASSFSGREHGELFF.

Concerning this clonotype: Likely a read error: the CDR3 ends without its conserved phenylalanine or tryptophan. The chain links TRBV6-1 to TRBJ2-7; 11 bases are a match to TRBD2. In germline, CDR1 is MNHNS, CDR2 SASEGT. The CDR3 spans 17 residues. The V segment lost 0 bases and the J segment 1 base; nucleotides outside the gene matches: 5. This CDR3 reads CASSEAVLAGASYEQYS. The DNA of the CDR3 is TGTGCCAGCAGTGAAGCAGTACTAGCGGGGGCATCCTACGAGCAGTACTCC.

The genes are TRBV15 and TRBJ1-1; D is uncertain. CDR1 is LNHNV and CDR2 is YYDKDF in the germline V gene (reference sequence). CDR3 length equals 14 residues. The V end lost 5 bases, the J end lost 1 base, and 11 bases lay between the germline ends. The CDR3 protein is CATSLHYGNTEAFF. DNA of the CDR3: TGTGCCACCAGCCTTCATTACGGGAACACTGAAGCTTTCTTT.

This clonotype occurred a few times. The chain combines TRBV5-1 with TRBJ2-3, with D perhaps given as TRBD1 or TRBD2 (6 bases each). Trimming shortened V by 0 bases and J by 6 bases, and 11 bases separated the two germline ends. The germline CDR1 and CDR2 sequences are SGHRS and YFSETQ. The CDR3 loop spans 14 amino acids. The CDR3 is CASSLGGAKDTQYF. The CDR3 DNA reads TGCGCCAGCAGCTTGGGGGGGGCTAAGGATACGCAGTATTTT.

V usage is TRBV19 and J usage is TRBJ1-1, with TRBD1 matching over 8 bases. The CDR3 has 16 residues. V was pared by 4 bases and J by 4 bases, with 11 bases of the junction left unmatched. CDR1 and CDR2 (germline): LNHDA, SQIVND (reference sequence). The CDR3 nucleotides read TGTGCCAGTAGTACCCAGGGGGCAACGGTCGTCACTGAAGCTTTCTTT. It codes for CASSTQGATVVTEAFF.

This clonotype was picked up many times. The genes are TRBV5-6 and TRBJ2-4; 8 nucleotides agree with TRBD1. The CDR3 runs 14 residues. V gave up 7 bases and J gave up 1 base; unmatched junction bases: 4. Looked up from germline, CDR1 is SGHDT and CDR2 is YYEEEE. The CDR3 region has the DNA TGTGCCAGCCGAGACAGGGGCGCCAAAAACATTCAGTACTTC. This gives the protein CASRDRGAKNIQYF.

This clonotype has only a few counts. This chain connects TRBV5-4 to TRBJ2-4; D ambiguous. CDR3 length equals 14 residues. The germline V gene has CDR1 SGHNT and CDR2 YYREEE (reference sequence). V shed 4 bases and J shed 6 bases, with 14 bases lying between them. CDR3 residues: CASSQNNERNIQYF. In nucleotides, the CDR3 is TGTGCCAGCAGCCAGAACAATGAGAGAAACATTCAGTACTTC.

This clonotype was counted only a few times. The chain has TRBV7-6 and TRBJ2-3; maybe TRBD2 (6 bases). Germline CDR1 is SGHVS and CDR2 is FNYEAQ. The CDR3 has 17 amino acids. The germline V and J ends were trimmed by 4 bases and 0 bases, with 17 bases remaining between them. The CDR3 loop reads CASSSFNRGASTDTQYF. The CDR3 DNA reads TGTGCCAGCAGCTCCTTCAACCGCGGGGCTAGCACAGATACGCAGTATTTT.

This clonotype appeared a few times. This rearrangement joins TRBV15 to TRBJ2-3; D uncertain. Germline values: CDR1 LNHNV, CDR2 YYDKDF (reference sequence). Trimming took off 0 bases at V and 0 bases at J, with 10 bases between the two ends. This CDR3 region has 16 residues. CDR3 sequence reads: CATSRDPASSTDTQYF. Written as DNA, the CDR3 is TGTGCCACCAGCAGAGATCCAGCCTCTAGCACAGATACGCAGTATTTT.